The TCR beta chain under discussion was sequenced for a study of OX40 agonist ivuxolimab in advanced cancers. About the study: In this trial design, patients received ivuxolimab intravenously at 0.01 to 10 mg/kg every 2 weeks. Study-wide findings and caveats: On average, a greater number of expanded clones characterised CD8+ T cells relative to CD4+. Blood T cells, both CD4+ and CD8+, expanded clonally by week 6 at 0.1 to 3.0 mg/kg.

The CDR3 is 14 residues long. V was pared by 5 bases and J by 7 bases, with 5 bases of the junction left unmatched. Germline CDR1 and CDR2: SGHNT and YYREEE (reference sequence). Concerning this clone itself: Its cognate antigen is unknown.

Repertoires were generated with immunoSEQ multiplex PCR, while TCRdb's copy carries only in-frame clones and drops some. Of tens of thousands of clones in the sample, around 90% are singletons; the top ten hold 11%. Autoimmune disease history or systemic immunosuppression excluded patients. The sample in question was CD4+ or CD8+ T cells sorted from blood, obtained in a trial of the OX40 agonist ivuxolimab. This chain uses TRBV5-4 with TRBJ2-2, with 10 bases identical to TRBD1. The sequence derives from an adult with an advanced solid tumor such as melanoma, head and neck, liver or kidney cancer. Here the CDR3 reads CASRGQGEVGELFF. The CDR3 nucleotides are TGTGCCAGCAGAGGACAGGGGGAGGTCGGGGAGCTGTTTTTT. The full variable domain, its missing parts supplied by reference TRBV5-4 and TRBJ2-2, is ETGVTQSPTHLIKTRGQQVTLRCSSQSGHNTVSWYQQALGQGPQFIFQYYREEENGRGNFPPRFSGLQFPNYSSELNVNALELDDSALYLCASRGQGEVGELFFGEGSRLTVL.